The clone carrying this T cell receptor (beta chain) has a handful of counts. The entry originates in a study of PD-L1 blockade in urothelial cancer. Some clones are missing from TCRdb's copy, which holds only in-frame ones; the method was immunoSEQ multiplex PCR. Here the sample spans about 48,000 clones, more than 80% being singletons. The J segment lost 6 bases and the V segment lost 3 bases, leaving 4 bases of the junction unmatched. CDR1 is SNHLY and CDR2 is FYNNEI in the germline V gene. This CDR3 is 14 amino acids long. The time point: peripheral blood 6 weeks after treatment start. This specimen consisted of PBMCs, obtained around atezolizumab (anti-PD-L1) treatment. The sequence came from a man aged 65 to 85 with urothelial cancer. The chain links TRBV2 to TRBJ1-5, with 8 bases lining up with TRBD1. In nucleotides, the CDR3 is TGTGCCAGCAGTGAGGGACAGGAGAGTCAGCCCCAGCATTTT. The encoded protein is CASSEGQESQPQHF.